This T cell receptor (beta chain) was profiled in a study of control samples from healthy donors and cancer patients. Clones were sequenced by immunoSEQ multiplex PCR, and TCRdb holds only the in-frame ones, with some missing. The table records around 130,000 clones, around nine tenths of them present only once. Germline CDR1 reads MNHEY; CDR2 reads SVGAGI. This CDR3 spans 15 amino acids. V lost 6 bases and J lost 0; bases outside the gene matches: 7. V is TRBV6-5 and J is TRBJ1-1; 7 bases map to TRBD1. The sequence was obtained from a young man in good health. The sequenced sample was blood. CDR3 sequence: CASRPLGTVNTEAFF. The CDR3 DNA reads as TGTGCCAGCAGGCCTCTCGGGACAGTGAACACTGAAGCTTTCTTT.